The rows below give T cell receptor beta chains drawn from one sample of a study of preoperative IRX-2 immunotherapy in early breast cancer. The table came from immunoSEQ multiplex PCR; TCRdb's copy has only in-frame clones and leaves some out. Seen here are approximately 98,000 clones, just over 85% observed once, and the top ten hold over 2%. The sample consisted of tumor tissue, taken after IRX-2 immunotherapy. The receptors stem from a human donor with breast cancer. CDR3s leave out the opening cysteine and the closing phenylalanine or tryptophan. Each record gives: J gene, V gene, CDR3 length, CDR3 protein.

>TRBJ2-5|TRBV30|9
AWGVRETQY
>TRBJ1-1|TRBV29-1|12
SGSIGQLGTEAF
>TRBJ1-1|TRBV29-1|11
SVEGTQNTEAF
>TRBJ2-5|TRBV6-8|12
ASSPTGPRVGQY
>TRBJ2-5|TRBV6-8|13
ASSHGQGASETQY
>TRBJ2-3|TRBV11-3|17
ASSSRLAKLVPSTDTQY
>TRBJ1-5|TRBV25-1|15
ASSGENRAPPAQPQH
>TRBJ2-5|TRBV27|14
ASSFAGGRKAGTQY
>TRBJ2-7|TRBV6-8|12
ASSYRLAAYEQY
>TRBJ1-2|TRBV11-3|13
ASSVDRAGNYGYT
>TRBJ2-3|TRBV7-5|13
ASTADRISTDTQY
>TRBJ1-5|TRBV28|12
ASRSGRGSQPQH
>TRBJ1-6|TRBV13|15
ASSLAGPGRNNSPLH
>TRBJ1-1|TRBV6-8|10
ASRKGGGEAF
>TRBJ2-3|TRBV7-6|14
ASSFLGGRGSDTQY
>TRBJ2-3|TRBV19|13
ASSPGTRSTDTQY
>TRBJ2-1|TRBV10-2|11
ASSEAGAREQF
>TRBJ2-2|TRBV28|13
ASTLAGGNTGELF
>TRBJ1-4|TRBV11-3|12
ASSWDRGDEKLF
>TRBJ1-4|TRBV19|12
ASSTQGRGEKLF
>TRBJ2-5|TRBV28|14
ASSSSRTANQETQY
>TRBJ1-4|TRBV7-6|12
ASSPGTGAVKLF
>TRBJ2-3|TRBV6-8|14
ASSYWGTAGEDTQY
>TRBJ1-2|TRBV19|9
AISNEGGYT
>TRBJ1-5|TRBV28|16
ASSSSAYLTGLGQPQH
>TRBJ1-1|TRBV6-8|11
ASSYSRGTEAF
>TRBJ1-2|TRBV23-1|11
ASSPQGISGYT
>TRBJ1-5|TRBV7-1|11
ASSLTGIQPQH
>TRBJ2-7|TRBV11-3|12
ASSLVGASYEQY
>TRBJ2-7|TRBV6-8|13
ASSPSRQGAYEQY
>TRBJ1-6|TRBV19|13
ASSIVRGSDSPLH
>TRBJ2-1|TRBV7-4|14
ASSSGLAGSYNEQF
>TRBJ2-7|TRBV5-1|12
ASSLPGGNYEQY
>TRBJ2-1|TRBV6-8|13
ASSNSGTSYNEQF
>TRBJ1-4|TRBV6-8|12
ASSRTLTPEKLF
>TRBJ1-2|TRBV29-1|10
SVDRRSPGYT
>TRBJ1-4|TRBV14|14
ASSQERDRRHEKLF
>TRBJ1-6|TRBV18|14
ASSRGELSNNSPLH
>TRBJ2-2|TRBV6-8|11
ASSSGTGGGLF
>TRBJ1-2|TRBV6-8|11
ASSPDRDYGYT
>TRBJ2-1|TRBV7-5|13
AILTSGKRGNEQF
>TRBJ2-7|TRBV28|13
ASSLATSGSNEQY
>TRBJ1-3|TRBV5-1|13
ASSSEGSSGNTIY
>TRBJ1-1|TRBV28|13
ASSSGGSMNTEAF
>TRBJ2-7|TRBV18|11
ASSPGLAYEQY
>TRBJ2-5|TRBV28|11
ASQGGVWETQY
>TRBJ2-1|TRBV7-7|13
ASSSSGLAGVEQF
>TRBJ1-2|TRBV7-8|14
ASSLTSNGFRYGYT
>TRBJ2-1|TRBV15|13
ATTGWGQGANEQF
>TRBJ1-1|TRBV10-1|12
ASSVGGMNTEAF
>TRBJ1-1|TRBV1|16
ASSQDLEVGDLHTEAF
>TRBJ1-1|TRBV10-2|13
ASRLSGALNTEAF
>TRBJ1-6|TRBV19|14
ASSYSPGQGNSPLH
>TRBJ2-2|TRBV1|13
ASSLRDGGTGELF